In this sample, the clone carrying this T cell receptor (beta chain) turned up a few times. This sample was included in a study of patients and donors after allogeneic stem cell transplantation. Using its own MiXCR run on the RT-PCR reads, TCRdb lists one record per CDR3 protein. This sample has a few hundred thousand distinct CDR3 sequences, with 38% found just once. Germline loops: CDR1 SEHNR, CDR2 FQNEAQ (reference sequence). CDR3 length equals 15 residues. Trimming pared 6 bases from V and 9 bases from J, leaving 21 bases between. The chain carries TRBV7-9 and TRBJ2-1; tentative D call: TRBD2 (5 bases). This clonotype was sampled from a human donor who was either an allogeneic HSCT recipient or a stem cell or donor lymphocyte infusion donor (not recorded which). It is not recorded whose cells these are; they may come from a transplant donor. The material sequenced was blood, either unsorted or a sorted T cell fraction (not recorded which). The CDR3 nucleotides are TGTGCCAGCAGGGACTTAGGTACCCCTGGCTTTGAGCAGTTCTTC. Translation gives CASRDLGTPGFEQFF.